This T cell receptor (beta chain) was recorded in a study of cytomegalovirus exposure and HLA in healthy donors. Whole-study context: HLA-typed donors contributed 80 million to 85 million unique TCRs, which were held in an early data release. Caucasian-associated ancestry cluster membership applied to about 83% of nearly 400 genotyped donors.

PCR primers comprised 60 Vbeta and 13 Jbeta primers. The data were produced by immunoSEQ multiplex PCR, yet TCRdb's version contains in-frame clones alone and is incomplete. The sample records 90,000 to 95,000 clones, about 77% being singletons. The V gene lost 0 bases and the J gene lost 3 bases, with 8 bases spanning the gap. Germline assignment: CDR1 MNHNS and CDR2 SASEGT. The CDR3 loop spans 14 amino acids. The gene calls are TRBV6-1 and TRBJ1-1; D gene unclear. Source material: PBMCs. This clonotype originated in a male donor in good health and CMV-seropositive. Written as DNA, the CDR3 is TGTGCCAGCAGTGAAGCAGAGGCTTACACTGAAGCTTTCTTT. Its translation: CASSEAEAYTEAFF.